Listed here is a single TCR beta chain. It has no known antigen specificity. The sample holds no much larger clone one base away, and base qualities are not on file. This sample was taken from a study of human T cells and chemical hapten exposure (dated by TCRdb to the early 2020s). For context, the study as a whole: For sensitization, 2% DPC in acetone was applied to a roughly 2 cm by roughly 2 cm area of upper inner arm skin. Patients additionally received weekly therapeutic DPC doses to the scalp throughout the approximately 24-week study period. Patch testing was done on the upper back using Finn chambers containing 0.01% DPC, and results were scored after 6 days according to International Contact Dermatitis Research Group standards. Most of the patients in the cohort were female, and the cohort covered alopecia areata with under or over 50% scalp involvement, alopecia totalis and alopecia universalis. The libraries were sequenced as a pool, and the TCR yield per sample differed mostly because of small variations in library volumes within the pool. Peripheral blood TCR repertoire changes were tracked in vivo in alopecia patients during primary and secondary sensitization to the hapten diphenylcyclopropenone (DPC). Blood samples were taken from patients before sensitization (week 0) and at 2, 6 and about 24 weeks after DPC sensitization. For TCR sequencing, blood came from twenty-nine alopecia patients at anywhere from one to four time points (pre-sensitization, 2, 6 and 24 weeks). Findings and caveats that apply to the study as a whole: After repeated subsampling, the strength of the expansion versus patch-test correlation and the threshold at which it became significant changed. A positive correlation was found between the number of PT1 expanded TCRs and patch test score, with significance reached at thresholds 8, 16 and 32 but not 4. DPC sensitization did not change the number of TCRs with a frequency above 1 in 1000, and there was no evidence of changes in global repertoire structure. Compared with pre-sensitization or healthy control sets, expanded TCRs formed significantly more large CDR3 similarity clusters, which is consistent with antigen-driven responses. All patients had alopecia, a presumed autoimmune disease, so their immune response might differ from that of healthy individuals.

Libraries came from RACE. The listed sequencing device is NextSeq 500. During library preparation, unique molecular identifiers were attached to individual cDNA molecules so that TCRs could be counted quantitatively and reproducibly. From each blood RNA sample, both TCR alpha and TCR beta chains were sequenced. On the authors' methods: Samples had a median of roughly 99,000 TCRs, with a range from roughly 23,224 to 700,000. V, J and CDR3 annotation of the TCR reads was carried out using the Decombinator software suite. To make PS versus PT1 abundance plots, every sample was subsampled to the same number of TCRs (28,000). TCRs were defined as expanded if absent before sensitization and observed at least eight times at the 2-week time point. The public reads were run again by TCRdb, first through fastp at Q25 and then through MiXCR, and only productive beta chains were kept. CDR3 protein duplicates are merged, each entry listing the most common genes and DNA. The V and J calls follow TCRdb's processing rather than the paper's. The sample table contains 300,000 to 450,000 distinct CDR3 sequences; only one count was recorded for about 5.1% of them. The top ten clonotypes cover 2.6% of the sample.

What this sample's time point label stands for: pre-sensitization, week 0. According to the study, the label for this sample's treatment or condition signals: therapeutic diphenylcyclopropenone sensitization with weekly scalp DPC. Blood at each patch-test visit was drawn before the patch test was applied. To be eligible, patients had to be aged 18 to 70, diagnosed with alopecia and judged suitable for DPC therapy, while pregnant patients were excluded. Unfractionated whole blood was collected in Tempus Blood RNA tubes, and total RNA was extracted from that blood. From the cysteine up to the phenylalanine, the CDR3 has a length of 13 residues. The kept DNA is CDR3 alone, 39 bases in frame from the first base. Trimming costs V 1 base and J 0 bases, and their ends lie 5 bases apart. The germline V gene sets CDR1 to SGHRS and CDR2 to YFSETQ.

This sequence originates from a woman in her 50s with alopecia areata. Some clones in this sample may be carry-over from other donors' samples. Here the sequenced sample was whole blood, taken in connection with sensitization to the hapten diphenylcyclopropenone (DPC). The rearrangement combines TRBV5-1 with TRBJ2-7, with no confident D gene call. The CDR3 region has the sequence CASSLYGSYEQYF. The base sequence is TGCGCCAGCAGCTTGTACGGCTCCTACGAGCAGTACTTC.